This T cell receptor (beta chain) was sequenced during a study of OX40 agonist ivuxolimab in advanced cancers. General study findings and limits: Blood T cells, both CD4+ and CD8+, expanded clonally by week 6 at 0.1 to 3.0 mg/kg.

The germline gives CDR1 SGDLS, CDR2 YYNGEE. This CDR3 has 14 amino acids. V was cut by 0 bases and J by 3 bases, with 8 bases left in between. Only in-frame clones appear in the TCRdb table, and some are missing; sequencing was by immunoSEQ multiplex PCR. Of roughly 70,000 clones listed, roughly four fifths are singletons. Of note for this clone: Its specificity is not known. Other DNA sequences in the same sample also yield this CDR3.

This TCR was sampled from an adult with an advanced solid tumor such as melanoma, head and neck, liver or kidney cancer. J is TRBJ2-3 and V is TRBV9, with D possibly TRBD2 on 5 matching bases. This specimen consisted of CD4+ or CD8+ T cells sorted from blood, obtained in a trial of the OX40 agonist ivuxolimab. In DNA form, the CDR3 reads TGTGCCAGCAGCGTAGACTCGGGAACAGATACGCAGTATTTT. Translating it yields CASSVDSGTDTQYF.